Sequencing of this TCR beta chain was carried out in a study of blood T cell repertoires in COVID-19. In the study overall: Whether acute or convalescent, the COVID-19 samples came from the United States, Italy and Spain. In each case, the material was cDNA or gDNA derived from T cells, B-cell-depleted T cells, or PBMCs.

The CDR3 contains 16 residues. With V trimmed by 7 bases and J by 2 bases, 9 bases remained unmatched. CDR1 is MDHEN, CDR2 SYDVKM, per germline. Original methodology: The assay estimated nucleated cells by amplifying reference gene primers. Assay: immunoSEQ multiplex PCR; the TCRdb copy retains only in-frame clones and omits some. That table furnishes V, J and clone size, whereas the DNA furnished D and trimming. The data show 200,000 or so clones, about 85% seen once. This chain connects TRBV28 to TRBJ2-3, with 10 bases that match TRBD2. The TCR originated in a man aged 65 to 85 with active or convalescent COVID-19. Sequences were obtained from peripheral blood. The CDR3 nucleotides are TGTGCCAGCATAACCTCTCTAGCGGGAGTCACAGATACGCAGTATTTT. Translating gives CASITSLAGVTDTQYF.